The 10 T cell receptor beta chains below come from one sample, sequenced in a study of T cells in Graves' hyperthyroidism and ophthalmopathy. It was RNA transcripts that yielded the amplified TCR beta CDR3 regions. HTBI primers were the set used in a first-round RT-PCR of the TCR CDR3. One entry per CDR3 protein, called by TCRdb with MiXCR from the multiplex PCR reads. This sample has approximately 380,000 distinct CDR3 sequences, with roughly 19% found just once. Sequencing was performed on blood. The receptors were sampled from a young woman with Graves' hyperthyroidism.

This clonotype was counted ten times or more. V usage is TRBV30 and J usage is TRBJ2-7; 7 bases map to TRBD1. The germline gives CDR1 GTSNPN, CDR2 SVGIG (reference sequence). J was trimmed by 6 bases and V by 3 bases; bases with no gene match: 5. The CDR3 is 12 residues long. DNA for the CDR3: TGTGCCTGGAGCGAACAGGGGCGCGAGCAGTACTTC. Translation gives CAWSEQGREQYF.

This clonotype appeared many times. The chain has TRBV10-3 and TRBJ1-2, with D hard to call. The CDR3 is made up of 13 amino acids. Germline CDR1 and CDR2: ENHRY and SYGVKD. V was clipped by 0 bases and J by 4 bases, with 6 bases between them. The CDR3 here is CAISESAGYGYTF. CDR3 DNA: TGTGCCATCAGTGAGTCGGCCGGCTATGGCTACACCTTC.

The sample holds many counts of this clonotype. This sequence joins TRBV12-3 or TRBV12-4 and TRBJ1-2; D uncertain. Trimming left V 6 bases short and J 7 bases short, with 18 bases between. The CDR3 is 14 residues long. This chain's CDR3 is CASSRNVQGIGYTF. For the CDR3, the DNA is TGTGCCAGCAGCCGGAACGTACAAGGGATTGGCTACACCTTC.

This clonotype was seen repeatedly, ten times or more. The chain has TRBV6-5 and TRBJ2-7, with 9 bases that match TRBD1. CDR1 is MNHEY, CDR2 SVGAGI, per germline. This CDR3 comprises 14 residues. The trim removed 4 bases at V and 4 bases at J, leaving 5 bases unmatched. CDR3 coding DNA: TGTGCCAGCAGTTTCTTTGACAGGGGGTACGAGCAGTACTTC. Protein product: CASSFFDRGYEQYF.

This clonotype was seen at least ten times. V and J are TRBV12-3 or TRBV12-4 and TRBJ1-5; D is possibly TRBD1 (5 bases). The CDR3 loop spans 13 amino acids. The germline V and J ends were trimmed by 5 bases and 5 bases, with 10 bases remaining between them. The CDR3: CASSESRDQPQHF. CDR3 DNA sequence: TGTGCCAGCAGTGAATCCAGGGATCAGCCCCAGCATTTT.

Note on this clonotype: Just one base apart from a much larger clone, this may be a read error. The rearrangement joins TRBV13 to TRBJ1-1; no firm D call. V was clipped by 0 bases and J by 7 bases, with 12 bases between them. The CDR3 runs 14 residues. The germline gives CDR1 PRHDT, CDR2 FYEKMQ (reference sequence). The CDR3 region is CASSLGGFEIEAFF. The CDR3 region has the DNA TGTGCCAGCAGCTTAGGAGGGTTCGAAATTGAAGCTTTCTTT.

V gene TRBV28 combines with J gene TRBJ1-1; 7 bases align to TRBD1. V dropped 3 bases and J dropped 7; count of bases not matched to a gene: 11. CDR3 size: 15 residues. Looked up from germline, CDR1 is MDHEN and CDR2 is SYDVKM. The CDR3 bases are TGTGCCAGCAGTTTGCTACCGGGACAGAGACATGAAGCTTTCTTT. Translating it yields CASSLLPGQRHEAFF.

In this sample, this clonotype turned up many times. This rearrangement joins TRBV11-2 to TRBJ2-7; possible D gene TRBD1, 5 bases. With 5 bases removed from V and 8 bases from J, the gap between germline ends came to 10 bases. CDR1 and CDR2 (germline): SGHAT, FQNNGV. This CDR3 is 11 amino acids long. The CDR3 region has the DNA TGTGCCAGCAGCCGCGGACAAAAGCAGTACTTC. Amino acids: CASSRGQKQYF.

In its sample, this clonotype was seen many times. The chain links TRBV6-1 to TRBJ2-7; D not certain. The CDR3 has 14 residues. V lost 3 bases, J lost 2 bases, and 11 bases lay in between. Germline lookup yields CDR1 MNHNS and CDR2 SASEGT. This chain's CDR3 is CASSEEYRAYEQYF. The CDR3 nucleotides read TGTGCCAGCAGTGAGGAGTACAGAGCCTACGAGCAGTACTTC.

This clonotype was observed a handful of times. The V and J genes are TRBV11-3 and TRBJ2-5; TRBD2 matches 7 bases. This CDR3 is 14 amino acids long. The germline V gene has CDR1 SGHNT and CDR2 YENEEA. The V and J ends lost 5 bases and 1 base, in that order; junction bases with no gene match: 4. CDR3 bases: TGTGCCAGCAGCCGCGCTAGCGGCCAAGAGACCCAGTACTTC. The encoded protein is CASSRASGQETQYF.